This is a list of T cell receptor beta chains from one sample in a study of blood T cell repertoires in COVID-19. Profiling relied on immunoSEQ multiplex PCR, and the TCRdb table lists in-frame clones only, not all of them. The data show 75,000 to 95,000 clones, roughly 78% seen once. Specimen: peripheral blood. These receptors were obtained from a man aged 55-75 years with COVID-19, enrolled during active disease. Each CDR3 is given with its conserved first and last residue. Each record gives: D gene, CDR3 length, clone size, V gene, J gene, CDR3 protein, CDR3 DNA. The D gene is left open where the match is weak. Rows may omit the clone size; those that give it use once, few, many or a size class.

D: .; length: 11; size: .; V: TRBV11-3; J: TRBJ2-3; CDR3: CASSSSDTQYF; DNA: TGTGCCAGCAGCTCATCAGATACGCAGTATTTT
D: TRBD1; length: 14; size: .; V: TRBV7-3; J: TRBJ2-3; CDR3: CASSRDRYTDTQYF; DNA: TGTGCCAGCAGCCGGGACAGATACACAGATACGCAGTATTTT
D: TRBD2; length: 16; size: .; V: TRBV7-9; J: TRBJ2-7; CDR3: CASSLGASGRAGEQYF; DNA: TGTGCCAGCAGCTTGGGCGCTAGCGGGAGGGCCGGCGAGCAGTACTTC
D: TRBD2; length: 17; size: .; V: TRBV6-1; J: TRBJ2-2; CDR3: CASSETTSFANTGELFF; DNA: TGTGCCAGCAGTGAAACGACTAGCTTCGCGAACACCGGGGAGCTGTTTTTT
D: .; length: 15; size: .; V: TRBV7-2; J: TRBJ1-5; CDR3: CASSPKAAFNQPQHF; DNA: TGTGCCAGCAGCCCTAAGGCGGCTTTCAATCAGCCCCAGCATTTT
D: TRBD2; length: 19; size: .; V: TRBV7-9; J: TRBJ2-1; CDR3: CASSSPPGRVWEVGNEQFF; DNA: TGTGCCAGCAGCTCCCCGCCAGGGAGGGTGTGGGAGGTGGGCAATGAGCAGTTCTTC
D: .; length: 14; size: .; V: TRBV9; J: TRBJ2-5; CDR3: CASSVGQSQETQYF; DNA: TGTGCCAGCAGCGTAGGACAGTCCCAAGAGACCCAGTACTTC
D: .; length: 15; size: .; V: TRBV5-6; J: TRBJ2-1; CDR3: CASSLARGGWDEQFF; DNA: TGTGCCAGCAGCTTGGCGCGGGGAGGTTGGGATGAGCAGTTCTTC
D: TRBD1; length: 14; size: once; V: TRBV5-1; J: TRBJ1-1; CDR3: CASSLRDRNTEAFF; DNA: TGCGCCAGCAGCTTGCGGGACAGGAACACTGAAGCTTTCTTT
D: TRBD1; length: 14; size: .; V: TRBV30; J: TRBJ1-4; CDR3: CAWSVQGANEKLFF; DNA: TGTGCCTGGAGTGTACAGGGGGCGAATGAAAAACTGTTTTTT
D: .; length: 15; size: .; V: TRBV6-5; J: TRBJ2-7; CDR3: CASRSSGIGAYEQYF; DNA: TGTGCCAGCAGGAGCTCAGGGATAGGGGCCTACGAGCAGTACTTC
D: TRBD1; length: 17; size: .; V: TRBV5-4; J: TRBJ2-6; CDR3: CASRADRVGAGANVLTF; DNA: TGTGCCAGCAGAGCGGACAGGGTGGGCGCTGGGGCCAACGTCCTGACTTTC
D: TRBD1; length: 14; size: .; V: TRBV11-3; J: TRBJ1-4; CDR3: CASSPTGASEKLFF; DNA: TGTGCCAGCAGCCCGACAGGGGCGAGTGAAAAACTGTTTTTT
D: TRBD1; length: 13; size: .; V: TRBV19; J: TRBJ2-1; CDR3: CASTRDRDNEQFF; DNA: TGTGCCAGTACCCGGGACAGGGACAATGAGCAGTTCTTC
D: .; length: 13; size: few; V: TRBV7-2; J: TRBJ2-5; CDR3: CASSFGGRETQYF; DNA: TGTGCCAGCAGCTTCGGCGGGCGAGAGACCCAGTACTTC
D: TRBD1; length: 15; size: .; V: TRBV5-8; J: TRBJ1-4; CDR3: CASSSRGLANEKLFF; DNA: TGTGCCAGCAGCTCAAGGGGGCTGGCTAATGAAAAACTGTTTTTT
D: TRBD1; length: 14; size: once; V: TRBV25-1; J: TRBJ2-1; CDR3: CASAGTGGYNEQFF; DNA: TGTGCCAGCGCCGGGACAGGGGGTTACAATGAGCAGTTCTTC
D: .; length: 14; size: .; V: TRBV7-2; J: TRBJ2-2; CDR3: CASSFETYTGELFF; DNA: TGTGCCAGCAGCTTCGAGACATACACCGGGGAGCTGTTTTTT